These 2 T cell receptor beta chains were all obtained from the same sample, sequenced in a study of T cell responses to AZD1222 COVID-19 vaccine. The method was immunoSEQ multiplex PCR; TCRdb's version includes in-frame clones alone and lacks a portion of them. The table shows fewer than 120,000 clones, with 80% to 95% occurring only once. The input for sequencing was peripheral blood, taken 28 days after the second AZD1222 dose. The receptors were sampled from an adult who received the AZD1222 COVID-19 vaccine.

The rearrangement links TRBV27 to TRBJ1-1; D perhaps matches TRBD1 (6 bases). The germline V and J ends were trimmed by 4 bases and 2 bases, with 8 bases remaining between them. The CDR3 consists of 13 residues. CDR1 and CDR2 (germline): MNHEY, SMNVEV (reference sequence). CDR3 protein: CASSSGGNTEAFF. The CDR3 DNA reads as TGTGCCAGCAGTTCTGGGGGCAACACTGAAGCTTTCTTT.

The V call is TRBV19, the J call TRBJ2-3; maybe TRBD1 (6 bases). The V gene's germline CDR1 is LNHDA and CDR2 SQIVND (reference sequence). Trimming removed 1 base from V and 4 bases from J, with 15 bases in between. The CDR3 totals 16 residues. The CDR3 region is CASSIAWGRGSDTQYF. The CDR3, as DNA: TGTGCCAGTAGTATAGCATGGGGGCGCGGGTCAGATACGCAGTATTTT.